The entry below gives a single TCR beta chain sequence along with its context. Its antigen is currently unknown. The CDR3 runs 11 residues. The germline CDR1 and CDR2 sequences are SGHRS and YFSETQ. The ends were cut back, 3 bases at V and 3 bases at J, with 3 bases in the middle. Method: immunoSEQ multiplex PCR; TCRdb's copy keeps in-frame clones and lacks some. The sample contains under 200,000 clones, less than 95% of which appear only once. The data are from a study of T cell responses to AZD1222 COVID-19 vaccine. Study results and limitations: There were vaccine-associated CD4 TCRs across spike, dominant at 160-218 and 743-854.

The sequences come from peripheral blood, collected on day 0 of AZD1222 vaccination. The chain employs TRBV5-1 and TRBJ2-5, with D unclear. The clonotype originates from an adult in good health. As DNA, the CDR3 is TGCGCCAGCAGCTGGAAAGAGACCCAGTACTTC. This sequence encodes CASSWKETQYF.